The rows below give T cell receptor beta chains drawn from one sample of a study of beta chain features in type 1 diabetes. Profiling relied on immunoSEQ multiplex PCR, and the TCRdb table lists in-frame clones only, not all of them. The sample yields roughly 450,000 clones, more than 11% seen once. Sequencing was performed on naive CD4+ T cells from blood. Receptors originate from a man aged 25-40 years in good health. Both conserved end residues are part of each CDR3. D genes are given only for firm matches. Some rows mark clone size as missing; the rest say once, few, many or name a class of expanded clone.

clone size,D gene,J gene,V gene,CDR3 protein,CDR3 DNA
once,TRBD1,TRBJ1-2,TRBV30,CAWSVLGTVNYGYTF,TGTGCCTGGAGTGTACTTGGGACAGTCAACTATGGCTACACCTTC
NA,NA,TRBJ1-6,TRBV27,CASSLSKSWSSPLHF,TGTGCCAGCAGTTTATCGAAGTCGTGGAGTTCACCCCTCCACTTT
few,NA,TRBJ2-3,TRBV5-1,CASSPQDPTDTQYF,TGCGCCAGCAGCCCACAGGACCCGACAGATACGCAGTATTTT
NA,NA,TRBJ2-2,TRBV5-1,CASSLVVSGELFF,TGCGCCAGCAGCTTAGTAGTATCCGGGGAGCTGTTTTTT
few,NA,TRBJ2-7,TRBV19,CASSMAGPLSSYEQYF,TGTGCCAGTAGTATGGCCGGACCGCTGAGCTCCTACGAGCAGTACTTC
NA,TRBD2,TRBJ2-7,TRBV7-9,CASRAGTSGYEQYF,TGTGCCAGCAGAGCCGGGACTAGCGGTTACGAGCAGTACTTC
few,NA,TRBJ2-5,TRBV5-4,CASSLSGGRETQYF,TGTGCCAGCAGCTTATCCGGAGGGAGGGAGACCCAGTACTTC
NA,NA,TRBJ1-5,TRBV30,CAWSVGSQGNQPQHF,TGTGCCTGGAGTGTCGGCTCGCAGGGGAATCAGCCCCAGCATTTT
NA,NA,TRBJ2-3,TRBV20-1,CSTGPRDTQYF,TGCAGTACAGGGCCCAGAGATACGCAGTATTTT
few,NA,TRBJ2-1,TRBV10-3,CAISDSQADEQFF,TGTGCCATCAGTGATTCGCAGGCAGATGAGCAGTTCTTC
NA,NA,TRBJ2-5,TRBV5-1,CASSLDGAAQETQYF,TGCGCCAGCAGCTTGGATGGCGCAGCCCAAGAGACCCAGTACTTC
NA,NA,TRBJ2-1,TRBV15,CATSRDLVADRSEQFF,TGTGCCACCAGCAGAGATCTGGTAGCGGATCGCTCTGAGCAGTTCTTC
few,NA,TRBJ2-3,TRBV2,CASTRTLKGGSDTQYF,TGTGCCAGCACCCGGACCTTAAAGGGAGGATCAGATACGCAGTATTTT
NA,NA,TRBJ2-3,TRBV6-5,CASSYSKAFTDTQYF,TGTGCCAGCAGTTACTCGAAGGCCTTCACAGATACGCAGTATTTT
NA,NA,TRBJ1-2,TRBV5-4,CASRSPSTIYGYTF,TGTGCCAGCAGATCCCCATCGACAATATATGGCTACACCTTC
few,TRBD1,TRBJ2-3,TRBV7-9,CASSFGQGADTQYF,TGTGCCAGCAGCTTCGGACAGGGGGCGGATACGCAGTATTTT
NA,NA,TRBJ2-5,TRBV2,CASSEGMSETQYF,TGTGCCAGCAGTGAAGGCATGTCGGAGACCCAGTACTTC
few,NA,TRBJ2-2,TRBV30,CAWRNEGLNTGELFF,TGTGCCTGGAGAAATGAAGGACTCAACACCGGGGAGCTGTTTTTT
NA,NA,TRBJ2-7,TRBV11-2,CASSLVGHRYEQYF,TGTGCCAGCAGCTTAGTCGGCCACCGATACGAGCAGTACTTC
few,NA,TRBJ1-4,TRBV7-2,CASSLLTGNEKLFF,TGTGCCAGCAGCTTATTGACGGGGAATGAAAAACTGTTTTTT
NA,NA,TRBJ2-1,TRBV19,CASSIVQNEQFF,TGTGCCAGTAGTATAGTTCAGAATGAGCAGTTCTTC
NA,NA,TRBJ1-1,TRBV10-3,CAISGGNTEAFF,TGTGCCATCAGTGGGGGGAACACTGAAGCTTTCTTT
few,TRBD2,TRBJ2-1,TRBV30,CAWNAGGSYNEQFF,TGTGCCTGGAATGCGGGAGGATCCTACAATGAGCAGTTCTTC
NA,NA,TRBJ1-1,TRBV7-3,CASSSQQGTEAFF,TGTGCCAGCAGCTCCCAACAGGGAACTGAAGCTTTCTTT
few,NA,TRBJ2-6,TRBV6-6,CASSQAASGANVLTF,TGTGCCAGCAGCCAAGCAGCCTCTGGGGCCAACGTCCTGACTTTC
few,TRBD1,TRBJ1-2,TRBV5-4,CASRPKTGGNYGYTF,TGTGCCAGCAGACCGAAGACAGGGGGTAACTATGGCTACACCTTC
NA,TRBD1,TRBJ2-5,TRBV7-2,CASSLGQGPRLTQYF,TGTGCCAGCAGCTTGGGACAGGGGCCCAGGCTGACCCAGTACTTC
NA,NA,TRBJ2-1,TRBV11-2,CASSARQASSYNEQFF,TGTGCCAGCAGCGCGAGACAGGCGAGCTCCTACAATGAGCAGTTCTTC